These T cell receptor beta chains were read from a single sample in a study of HIV-infected patients and healthy controls. TCRdb re-called the 5' RACE reads through MiXCR, storing one row per CDR3 protein. This table holds about 5,500 distinct CDR3 sequences, about 8.2% found once. The sample in question was blood, obtained before antiretroviral therapy. Receptor source: an adult with HIV infection. The CDR3 runs from the conserved cysteine through the conserved F or W. A D gene is named only where the DNA matches it firmly. Rows may omit the clone size; those that give it use once, few, many or a size class.

>TRBV27|many|TRBJ2-2|TRBD1
CASRRTGNPGELFF
TGTGCCAGCAGACGGACAGGGAATCCCGGGGAGCTGTTTTTT
>TRBV20-1|medium-sized|TRBJ2-2|TRBD2
CSAARGVGELFF
TGCAGTGCCGCGCGGGGGGTCGGGGAGCTGTTTTTT
>TRBV5-1|many|TRBJ1-6|NA
CASSLQGPPLHF
TGCGCCAGCAGCCTACAGGGTCCACCCCTCCACTTT
>TRBV5-8|NA|TRBJ2-5|NA
CASSLMQQETQYF
TGTGCCAGCAGCTTAATGCAGCAAGAGACCCAGTACTTC
>TRBV9|medium-sized|TRBJ2-1|NA
CASSVDSHNEQFF
TGTGCCAGCAGCGTAGATAGTCACAATGAGCAGTTCTTC
>TRBV5-1|many|TRBJ2-5|NA
CASSFGASETQYF
TGCGCCAGCAGCTTCGGCGCGTCCGAAACCCAGTACTTC
>TRBV13|many|TRBJ2-3|TRBD1
CASSLGDRGGATQYF
TGTGCCAGCAGCTTAGGGGACAGGGGTGGTGCTACGCAGTATTTT
>TRBV20-1|NA|TRBJ2-5|TRBD1
CSARGGQPQETQYF
TGCAGTGCTAGAGGGGGACAGCCCCAAGAGACCCAGTACTTC
>TRBV12-3/TRBV12-4|few|TRBJ2-5|NA
CASSFAGGETQYF
TGTGCCAGCAGTTTTGCAGGGGGGGAGACCCAGTACTTC
>TRBV12-3/TRBV12-4|many|TRBJ2-5|NA
CASSLSVGKTQYF
TGTGCCAGCAGTTTAAGTGTCGGGAAGACCCAGTACTTC
>TRBV24-1|medium-sized|TRBJ2-3|TRBD2
CATSDPGGAGSTDTQYF
TGTGCCACCAGTGATCCCGGGGGGGCAGGTTCCACAGATACGCAGTATTTT
>TRBV7-8|NA|TRBJ2-3|NA
CASSSRWMAGSSTDTQYF
TGTGCCAGCAGCTCGCGGTGGATGGCGGGGAGCAGCACAGATACGCAGTATTTT
>TRBV7-9|medium-sized|TRBJ2-1|NA
CASSDEQFF
TGTGCCAGCAGTGATGAGCAGTTCTTC
>TRBV10-3|medium-sized|TRBJ2-5|NA
CAISESKGSLTQETQYF
TGTGCCATCAGTGAGTCGAAGGGCAGCTTAACCCAAGAGACCCAGTACTTC
>TRBV20-1|NA|TRBJ2-1|NA
CSANRRASPWNEQFF
TGCAGTGCTAATCGTAGGGCTAGCCCATGGAATGAGCAGTTCTTC
>TRBV7-8|medium-sized|TRBJ2-2|NA
CASSIRQDTGELFF
TGTGCCAGCAGCATTCGACAGGACACCGGGGAGCTGTTTTTT
>TRBV19|medium-sized|TRBJ2-7|NA
CASSSNYEQYF
TGTGCCAGTAGTTCGAACTACGAGCAGTACTTC
>TRBV19|many|TRBJ1-5|NA
CASSIAGVSNQPQHF
TGTGCCAGTAGTATAGCAGGGGTCAGCAATCAGCCCCAGCATTTT
>TRBV12-3/TRBV12-4|medium-sized|TRBJ2-3|TRBD2
CASRASGSTDTQYF
TGTGCCAGCAGAGCTAGCGGGAGCACAGATACGCAGTATTTT
>TRBV2|many|TRBJ1-5|NA
CASSPAGSNQPQHF
TGTGCCAGCAGTCCCGCGGGGAGCAATCAGCCCCAGCATTTT
>TRBV9|NA|TRBJ2-2|NA
CASKWATVELFF
TGTGCCAGCAAGTGGGCCACCGTGGAGCTGTTTTTT
>TRBV27|medium-sized|TRBJ2-5|NA
CASSPSWVPETQYF
TGTGCCAGCAGTCCCAGCTGGGTCCCAGAGACCCAGTACTTC
>TRBV24-1|NA|TRBJ2-2|TRBD2
CATSDYLAGGADGELFF
TGTGCCACCAGTGATTATTTAGCGGGAGGCGCGGACGGGGAGCTGTTTTTT
>TRBV20-1|many|TRBJ2-5|NA
CSAYDPPLQETQYF
TGCAGTGCTTATGACCCGCCCCTCCAAGAGACCCAGTACTTC
>TRBV14|NA|TRBJ1-1|NA
CASSPTDMNTEAFF
TGTGCCAGCAGCCCGACAGACATGAACACTGAAGCTTTCTTT
>TRBV5-1|many|TRBJ2-2|TRBD2
CASSLGSGGPGELFF
TGCGCCAGCAGCTTGGGAAGCGGGGGCCCCGGGGAGCTGTTTTTT
>TRBV7-2|many|TRBJ2-1|NA
CASSLVVRAEEQFF
TGTGCCAGCAGCTTAGTCGTCCGAGCGGAGGAGCAGTTCTTC
>TRBV6-6|many|TRBJ2-3|NA
CASRRPLLSGRTDTQYF
TGTGCCAGCAGACGACCCCTCTTGAGCGGCCGCACAGATACGCAGTATTTT
>TRBV29-1|medium-sized|TRBJ2-3|NA
CSVEPSGGRRDTQYF
TGCAGCGTTGAGCCTAGTGGGGGGCGGAGAGATACGCAGTATTTT
>TRBV3-1|many|TRBJ2-1|TRBD2
CASSQDSWPSGDSSYNEQFF
TGTGCCAGCAGCCAAGATTCGTGGCCTAGCGGGGACAGCTCCTACAATGAGCAGTTCTTC
>TRBV7-9|many|TRBJ2-1|TRBD2
CASSQFDGLAGGISYNEQFF
TGTGCCAGCAGTCAATTTGATGGACTAGCGGGAGGAATCTCCTACAATGAGCAGTTCTTC
>TRBV7-7|medium-sized|TRBJ2-2|TRBD2
CASSLVGSGTGAGELFF
TGTGCTAGCAGCTTAGTCGGTAGCGGGACTGGCGCCGGGGAGCTGTTTTTT
>TRBV19|few|TRBJ2-7|NA
CASSFLAFTYEQYF
TGTGCCAGTAGTTTCCTAGCCTTTACCTACGAGCAGTACTTC
>TRBV6-4|medium-sized|TRBJ1-5|NA
CASSGGGNQPQHF
TGTGCCAGCAGTGGAGGGGGGAATCAGCCCCAGCATTTT
>TRBV27|medium-sized|TRBJ1-1|NA
CASSNDIQNTEAFF
TGTGCCAGCAGTAATGACATTCAGAACACTGAAGCTTTCTTT
>TRBV7-8|many|TRBJ2-2|NA
CASSVVIIRAPVAGELFF
TGTGCCAGCAGCGTAGTCATAATCCGGGCCCCGGTTGCCGGGGAGCTGTTTTTT
>TRBV24-1|many|TRBJ2-2|NA
CATSVDGELFF
TGTGCCACCAGTGTTGACGGGGAGCTGTTTTTT
>TRBV5-4|NA|TRBJ2-5|NA
CASSYEGRETQYF
TGTGCCAGCAGCTATGAGGGAAGGGAGACCCAGTACTTC
>TRBV12-3/TRBV12-4|many|TRBJ2-2|NA
CASSPQWDGELFF
TGTGCCAGCAGTCCTCAATGGGACGGGGAGCTGTTTTTT
>TRBV24-1|many|TRBJ2-5|NA
CATSDKVTEGQETQYF
TGTGCCACCAGTGATAAGGTGACAGAGGGCCAAGAGACCCAGTACTTC
>TRBV6-2/TRBV6-3|many|TRBJ2-1|NA
CASSDSPNEQFF
TGTGCCAGCAGCGACTCACCAAATGAGCAGTTCTTC